A selection of T cell receptor beta chains follows, all from one sample in a study of CD8+ T cells in alopecia areata. Assay used: immunoSEQ multiplex PCR; TCRdb lists only in-frame clones, some missing. The data contain 95,000 to 150,000 clones, 45% to 50% of them singletons. Sequencing used NKG2D-low CD8+ T cells sorted from blood. These receptor sequences come from a human donor with alopecia areata. CDR3s include the opening cysteine and the closing phenylalanine or tryptophan. The D gene is left open where the match is weak. Rows give clone size only sometimes, using once, few, many, or a class for an expanded clone.

V	J	size	length	D	CDR3	DNA
TRBV30	TRBJ2-7	few	12	.	CAWSLGSYEQYF	TGTGCCTGGAGTTTGGGGTCCTACGAGCAGTACTTC
TRBV28	TRBJ2-3	.	14	.	CASSSGMSTDTQYF	TGTGCCAGCAGTTCGGGGATGAGCACAGATACGCAGTATTTT
TRBV5-4	TRBJ2-3	.	13	.	CATPGQGTDTQYF	TGTGCCACCCCGGGACAAGGCACAGATACGCAGTATTTT
TRBV29-1	TRBJ2-1	few	13	TRBD2	CSVTSGGNHEQFF	TGCAGCGTGACTAGCGGCGGGAACCATGAGCAGTTCTTC
TRBV25-1	TRBJ2-1	.	12	.	CASRAGSNEQFF	TGTGCCAGCAGGGCGGGCAGTAATGAGCAGTTCTTC
TRBV4-3	TRBJ2-2	.	16	TRBD2	CASSQSAGGSGGELFF	TGCGCCAGCAGCCAATCCGCGGGAGGATCGGGCGGGGAGCTGTTTTTT
TRBV5-1	TRBJ1-5	.	14	.	CASSRRGGNQPQHF	TGCGCCAGCAGCCGCAGGGGTGGCAATCAGCCCCAGCATTTT
TRBV28	TRBJ2-7	few	12	.	CASSLPGREQYF	TGTGCCAGCAGTTTACCGGGGAGGGAGCAGTACTTC
TRBV30	TRBJ2-2	.	12	.	CAWSQGGGELFF	TGTGCCTGGAGCCAAGGCGGCGGGGAGCTGTTTTTT
TRBV27	TRBJ1-1	few	11	.	CASTRVTEAFF	TGTGCCAGCACCCGGGTGACTGAAGCTTTCTTT